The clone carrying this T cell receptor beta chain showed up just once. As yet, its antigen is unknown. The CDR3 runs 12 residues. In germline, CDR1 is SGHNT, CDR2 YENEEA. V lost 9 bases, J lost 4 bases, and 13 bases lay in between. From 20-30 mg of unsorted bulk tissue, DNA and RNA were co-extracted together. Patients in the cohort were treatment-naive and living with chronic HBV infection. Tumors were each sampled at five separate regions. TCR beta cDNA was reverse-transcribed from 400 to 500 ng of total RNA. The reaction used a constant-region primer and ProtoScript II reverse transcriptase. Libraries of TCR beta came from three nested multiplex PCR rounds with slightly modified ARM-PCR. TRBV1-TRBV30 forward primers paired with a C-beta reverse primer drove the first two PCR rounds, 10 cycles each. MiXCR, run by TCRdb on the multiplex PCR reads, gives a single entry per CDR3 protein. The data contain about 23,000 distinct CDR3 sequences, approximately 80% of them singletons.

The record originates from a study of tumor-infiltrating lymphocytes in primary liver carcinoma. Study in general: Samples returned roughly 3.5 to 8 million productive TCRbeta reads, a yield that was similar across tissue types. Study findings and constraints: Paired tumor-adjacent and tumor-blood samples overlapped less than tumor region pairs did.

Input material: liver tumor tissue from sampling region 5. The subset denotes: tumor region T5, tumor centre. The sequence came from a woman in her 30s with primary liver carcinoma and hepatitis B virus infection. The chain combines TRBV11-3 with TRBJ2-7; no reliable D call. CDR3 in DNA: TGTGCCAGGAGCCTAAATTTGTACGAGCAGTACTTC. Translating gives CARSLNLYEQYF.